This T cell receptor (beta chain) was captured in a study of PD-1 blockade in mismatch repair-deficient tumors. The wider study: Patients had approximately 11 mismatch repair-deficient cancer types, all previously treated and progressing. Study conclusions and caveats: Tumor-resident clones, often undetectable pretreatment in blood, expanded then contracted after pembrolizumab.

This CDR3 comprises 14 residues. V lost 3 bases and J 4 bases, leaving 11 bases between the germline ends. Germline CDR1 is SEHNR and CDR2 is FQNEAQ (reference sequence). Libraries were prepared by immunoSEQ multiplex PCR; TCRdb keeps only in-frame clonotypes and omits some of them. The sample lists more than 85,000 clones; about four fifths were seen once. As regards this clone: The antigen remains undetermined.

All patients were mismatch repair deficient, assessed by either PCR or immunohistochemistry. The sample was peripheral blood, taken 35 to 37 weeks after starting pembrolizumab. The chain is built from TRBV7-9 and TRBJ2-3; D is possibly TRBD1 or TRBD2 (5 bases each). The TCR sequence derives from an adult with mismatch repair-deficient cancer. The CDR3 DNA reads as TGTGCCAGCAGCTTTAACCGGGACGCAGATACGCAGTATTTT. Protein sequence: CASSFNRDADTQYF.